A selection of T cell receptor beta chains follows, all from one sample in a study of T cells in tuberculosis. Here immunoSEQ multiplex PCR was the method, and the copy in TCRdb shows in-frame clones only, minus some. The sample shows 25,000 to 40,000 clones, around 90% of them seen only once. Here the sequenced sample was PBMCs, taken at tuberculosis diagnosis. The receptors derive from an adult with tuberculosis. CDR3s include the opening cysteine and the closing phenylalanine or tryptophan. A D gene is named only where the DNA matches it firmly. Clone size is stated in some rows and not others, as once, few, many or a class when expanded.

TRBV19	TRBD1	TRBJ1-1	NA	CASSLMRGQGNTEAFF	TGTGCCAGTAGTCTTATGCGGGGACAGGGGAACACTGAAGCTTTCTTT
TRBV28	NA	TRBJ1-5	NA	CASRPGAPQPQHF	TGTGCCAGCAGGCCAGGGGCCCCCCAGCCCCAGCATTTT
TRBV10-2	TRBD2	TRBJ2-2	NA	CASGPAGVGELFF	TGCGCCAGCGGTCCCGCGGGGGTCGGGGAGCTGTTTTTT
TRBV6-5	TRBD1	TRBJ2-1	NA	CASSLDREEQFF	TGTGCCAGCAGTCTGGACAGGGAAGAGCAGTTCTTC
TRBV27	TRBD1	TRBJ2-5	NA	CASSLRSDRGQETQYF	TGTGCCAGCAGTTTAAGGAGCGACAGGGGGCAAGAGACCCAGTACTTC
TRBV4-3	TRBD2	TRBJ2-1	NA	CASSPLTGGGDEQFF	TGCGCCAGCAGCCCCCTCACGGGGGGGGGAGATGAGCAGTTCTTC
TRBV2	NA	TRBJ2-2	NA	CASNSRGAHTGELFF	TGTGCCAGCAATAGTCGGGGGGCCCACACCGGGGAGCTGTTTTTT
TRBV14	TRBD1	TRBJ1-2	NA	CASSPGQGYGYTF	TGTGCCAGCAGCCCGGGACAGGGTTATGGCTACACCTTC
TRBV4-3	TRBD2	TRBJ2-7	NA	CASSPGLAGAYEQYF	TGCGCCAGCAGCCCCGGACTAGCGGGAGCCTACGAGCAGTACTTC
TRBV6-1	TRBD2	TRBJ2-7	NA	CASSLAGVYEQYF	TGTGCCAGCAGTCTAGCGGGGGTATACGAGCAGTACTTC
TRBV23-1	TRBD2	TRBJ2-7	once	CASSHPGRVYEQYF	TGCGCCAGCAGTCACCCCGGGAGGGTCTACGAGCAGTACTTC
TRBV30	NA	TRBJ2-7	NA	CAWSLRDEQYF	TGTGCCTGGAGCCTTCGAGACGAGCAGTACTTC
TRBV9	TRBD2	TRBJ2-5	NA	CASSVAAVAGETQYF	TGTGCCAGCAGCGTAGCGGCGGTAGCGGGAGAGACCCAGTACTTC
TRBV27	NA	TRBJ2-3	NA	CASSAGATSTDTQYF	TGTGCCAGCAGTGCGGGGGCCACTAGCACAGATACGCAGTATTTT
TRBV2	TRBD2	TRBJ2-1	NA	CASSRLAGEGYNEQFF	TGTGCCAGCAGCCGACTAGCGGGAGAGGGCTACAATGAGCAGTTCTTC
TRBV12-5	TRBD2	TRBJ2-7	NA	CASLESGRSEQYF	TGTGCTAGTCTCGAAAGCGGGAGGTCCGAGCAGTACTTC
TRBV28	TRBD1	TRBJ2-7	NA	CATLDRDRNEQYF	TGTGCCACGCTCGACAGGGACCGGAACGAGCAGTACTTC
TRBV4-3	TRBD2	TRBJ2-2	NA	CASSHLSGRGSTGELFF	TGCGCCAGCAGCCACCTAAGCGGGAGGGGCTCTACCGGGGAGCTGTTTTTT
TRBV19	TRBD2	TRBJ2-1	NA	CASSMRESSYNEQFF	TGTGCCAGTAGTATGCGGGAGAGCTCCTACAATGAGCAGTTCTTC
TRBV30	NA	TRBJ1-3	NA	CAWIREAGNTIYF	TGTGCCTGGATCAGGGAAGCTGGAAACACCATATATTTT
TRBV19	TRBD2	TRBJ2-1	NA	CASSAIPGGTNEQFF	TGTGCCAGTAGTGCAATCCCCGGGGGGACGAATGAGCAGTTCTTC
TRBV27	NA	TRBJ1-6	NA	CASSGPQQGARDSPLHF	TGTGCCAGCAGTGGTCCCCAACAAGGGGCCCGAGATTCACCCCTCCACTTT
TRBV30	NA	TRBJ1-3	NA	CAWNIEGFGNTIYF	TGTGCCTGGAATATAGAGGGATTTGGAAACACCATATATTTT
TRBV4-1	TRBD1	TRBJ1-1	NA	CASSQSDRGQTEAFF	TGCGCCAGCAGCCAATCGGACAGGGGACAAACTGAAGCTTTCTTT
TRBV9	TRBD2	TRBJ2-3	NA	CASSVGLAGGPSGTDTQYF	TGTGCCAGCAGCGTAGGGCTAGCGGGGGGGCCGAGTGGCACAGATACGCAGTATTTT
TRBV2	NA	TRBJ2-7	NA	CASSVNRDAYEQYF	TGTGCCAGCAGTGTGAACAGGGATGCCTACGAGCAGTACTTC
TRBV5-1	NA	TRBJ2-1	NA	CASSGAIGVNEQFF	TGCGCCAGCAGCGGGGCCATAGGGGTCAATGAGCAGTTCTTC
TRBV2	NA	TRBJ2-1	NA	CASSTSSYNEQFF	TGTGCCAGCAGTACTAGCTCCTACAATGAGCAGTTCTTC
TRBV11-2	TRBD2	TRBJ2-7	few	CASSLGVSGRERQYF	TGTGCCAGCAGCTTAGGAGTTAGCGGGAGGGAAAGGCAGTACTTC
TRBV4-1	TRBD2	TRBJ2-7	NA	CASSQGWGLASYEQYF	TGCGCCAGCAGCCAGGGATGGGGACTAGCCTCCTACGAGCAGTACTTC
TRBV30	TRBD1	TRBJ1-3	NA	CAWRTGTGSGNTIYF	TGTGCCTGGAGGACCGGGACAGGCTCTGGAAACACCATATATTTT
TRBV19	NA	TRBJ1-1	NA	CASSDKILTEAFF	TGTGCCAGTTCGGACAAGATACTCACTGAAGCTTTCTTT
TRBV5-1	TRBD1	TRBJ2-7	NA	CASGQGSGEQYF	TGCGCCAGCGGACAGGGGTCTGGCGAGCAGTACTTC
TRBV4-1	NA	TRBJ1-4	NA	CASSQVTGTPGNEKLFF	TGCGCCAGCAGCCAGGTGACCGGGACTCCGGGAAATGAAAAACTGTTTTTT
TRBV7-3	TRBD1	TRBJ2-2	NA	CASSSAGGGGELFF	TGTGCCAGCAGCTCAGCAGGGGGCGGTGGGGAGCTGTTTTTT
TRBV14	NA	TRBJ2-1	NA	CASSQDYFSNEQFF	TGTGCCAGCAGCCAAGATTACTTTAGCAATGAGCAGTTCTTC
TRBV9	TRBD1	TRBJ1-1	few	CASSAGTGKAFF	TGTGCCAGCAGCGCGGGGACAGGGAAAGCTTTCTTT